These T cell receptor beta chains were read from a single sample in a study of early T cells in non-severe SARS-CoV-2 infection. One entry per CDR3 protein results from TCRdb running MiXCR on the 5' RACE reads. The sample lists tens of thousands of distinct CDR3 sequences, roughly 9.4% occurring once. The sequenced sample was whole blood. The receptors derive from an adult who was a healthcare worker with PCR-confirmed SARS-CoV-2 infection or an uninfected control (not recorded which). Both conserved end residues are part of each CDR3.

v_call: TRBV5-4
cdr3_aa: CASSFNAGRYEQYF

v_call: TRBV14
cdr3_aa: CASSHSASSYNEQFF

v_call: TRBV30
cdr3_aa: CAWSVRRTYEQYF

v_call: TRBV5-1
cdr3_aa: CASSLGQGLNQPQHF

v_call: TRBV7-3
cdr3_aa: CASSLWTKEQSQYF

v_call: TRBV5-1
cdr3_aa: CASSFLAGRGTDTQYF

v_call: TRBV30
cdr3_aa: CAWSPRAGGSYEQYF

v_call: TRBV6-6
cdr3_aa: CASRLGQTYEQYF

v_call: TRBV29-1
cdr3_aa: CSVEVPHPAEAQYF

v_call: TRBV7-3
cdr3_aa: CASSPSDGGWNEQFF

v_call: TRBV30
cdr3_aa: CAWSPGTSGASTDTQYF

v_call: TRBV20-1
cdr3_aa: CSAGLAGGPYEQYF